Here is one T cell receptor beta chain with its context. Sequencing used immunoSEQ multiplex PCR; TCRdb keeps in-frame clones, though not all of them. The sample includes about 200,000 clones, 65% to 90% of them seen just once. The data were taken from a study of blood T cell repertoires in COVID-19. The germline gives CDR1 SGHRS, CDR2 YFSETQ. This CDR3 region has 15 residues. V lost 4 bases, J lost 2 bases, and 16 bases lay in between. This TCR derives from a middle-aged woman with acute COVID-19. This chain links TRBV5-1 with TRBJ2-7; D is perhaps TRBD2 (6 bases). The sequenced material came from PBMCs or T cells enriched from blood (not recorded which). CDR3 sequence reads: CASSMVWGETYEQYF. The CDR3, as DNA: TGCGCCAGCAGCATGGTCTGGGGGGAGACCTACGAGCAGTACTTC.